This T cell receptor (beta chain) was profiled in a study of blood T cell repertoires in COVID-19. About the research overall: From the United States, Italy and Spain came samples of acute and convalescent COVID-19. Nucleic acid was either cDNA or gDNA, and it came from T cells, B-cell-depleted T cells, or PBMCs.

The CDR3 is 14 residues long. Germline CDR1 reads MNHEY; CDR2 reads SVGAGI. The V and J ends lost 6 bases and 2 bases, in that order; junction bases with no gene match: 6. Per the original data handling: Cell counts per sample came from amplifying reference gene primers. The method was immunoSEQ multiplex PCR; TCRdb's version includes in-frame clones alone and lacks a portion of them. D and trimming come from the DNA, and the V and J calls and clone size come from that table. The table includes about 51,000 clones, approximately 89% detected once. Input material: peripheral blood. V usage is TRBV6-5 and J usage is TRBJ1-2, with 7 bases identical to TRBD1. This clonotype was sampled from a man aged 50 or older with acute or convalescent COVID-19. CDR3 sequence (DNA): TGTGCCAGCAGAGGACAGGTACCGAACTATGGCTACACCTTC. Translating gives CASRGQVPNYGYTF.